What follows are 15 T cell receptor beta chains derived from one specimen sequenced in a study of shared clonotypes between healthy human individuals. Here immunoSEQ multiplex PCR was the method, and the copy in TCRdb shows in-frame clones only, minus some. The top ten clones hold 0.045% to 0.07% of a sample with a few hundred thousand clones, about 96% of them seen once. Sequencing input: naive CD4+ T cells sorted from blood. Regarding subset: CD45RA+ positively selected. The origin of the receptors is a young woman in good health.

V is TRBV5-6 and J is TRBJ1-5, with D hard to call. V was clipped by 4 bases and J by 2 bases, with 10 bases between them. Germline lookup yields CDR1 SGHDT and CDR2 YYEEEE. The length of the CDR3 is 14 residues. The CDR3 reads CASSVGRGNQPQHF. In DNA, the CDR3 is TGTGCCAGCAGCGTGGGGAGGGGCAATCAGCCCCAGCATTTT.

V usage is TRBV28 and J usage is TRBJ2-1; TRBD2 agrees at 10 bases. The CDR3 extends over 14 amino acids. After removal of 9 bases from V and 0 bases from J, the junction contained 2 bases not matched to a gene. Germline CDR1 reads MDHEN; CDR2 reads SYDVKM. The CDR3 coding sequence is TGTGCCAGTGCTAGCGGGGGCTCCTACAATGAGCAGTTCTTC. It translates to CASASGGSYNEQFF.

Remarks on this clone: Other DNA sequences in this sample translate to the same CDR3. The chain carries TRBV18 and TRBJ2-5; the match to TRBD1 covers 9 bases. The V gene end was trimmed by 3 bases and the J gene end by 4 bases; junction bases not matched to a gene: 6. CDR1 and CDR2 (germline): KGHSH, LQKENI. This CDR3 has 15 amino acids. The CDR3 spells CASSPLDRGGETQYF. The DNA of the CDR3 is TGTGCCAGCTCACCCCTGGACAGGGGAGGAGAGACCCAGTACTTC.

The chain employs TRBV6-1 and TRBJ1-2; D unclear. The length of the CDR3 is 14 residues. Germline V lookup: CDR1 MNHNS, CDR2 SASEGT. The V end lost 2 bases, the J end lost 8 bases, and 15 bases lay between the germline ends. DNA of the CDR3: TGTGCCAGCAGTGAAACCCGGAATTCGGAAGGCTACACCTTC. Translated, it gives CASSETRNSEGYTF.

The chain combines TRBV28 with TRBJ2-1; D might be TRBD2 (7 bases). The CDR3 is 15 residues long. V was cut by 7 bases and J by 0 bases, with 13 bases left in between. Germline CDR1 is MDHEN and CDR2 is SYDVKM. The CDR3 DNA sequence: TGTGCCAGCAAGGGAGGGGGTGACTCCTACAATGAGCAGTTCTTC. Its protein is CASKGGGDSYNEQFF.

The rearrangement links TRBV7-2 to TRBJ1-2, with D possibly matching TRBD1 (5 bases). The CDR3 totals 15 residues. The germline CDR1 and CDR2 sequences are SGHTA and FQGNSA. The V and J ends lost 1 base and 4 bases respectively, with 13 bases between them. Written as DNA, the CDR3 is TGTGCCAGCAGCTTAGGTTCGGGGGGTTTCTATGGCTACACCTTC. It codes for CASSLGSGGFYGYTF. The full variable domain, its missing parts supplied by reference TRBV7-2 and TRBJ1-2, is GAGVSQSPSNKVTEKGKDVELRCDPISGHTALYWYRQSLGQGLEFLIYFQGNSAPDKSGLPSDRFSAERTGGSVSTLTIQRTQQEDSAVYLCASSLGSGGFYGYTFGSGTRLTVV.

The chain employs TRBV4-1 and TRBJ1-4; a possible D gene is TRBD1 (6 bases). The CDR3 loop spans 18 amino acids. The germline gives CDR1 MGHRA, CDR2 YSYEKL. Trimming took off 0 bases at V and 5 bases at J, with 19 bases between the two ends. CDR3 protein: CASSQDPGGGFLNEKLFF. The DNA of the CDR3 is TGCGCCAGCAGCCAAGATCCCGGGGGCGGCTTCTTGAATGAAAAACTGTTTTTT.

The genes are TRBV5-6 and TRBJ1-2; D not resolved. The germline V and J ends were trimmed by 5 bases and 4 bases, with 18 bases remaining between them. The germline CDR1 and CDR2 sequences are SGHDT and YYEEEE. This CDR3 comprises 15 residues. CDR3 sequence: CASRLLSGISYGYTF. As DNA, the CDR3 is TGTGCCAGCAGGTTACTCTCCGGGATATCCTATGGCTACACCTTC.

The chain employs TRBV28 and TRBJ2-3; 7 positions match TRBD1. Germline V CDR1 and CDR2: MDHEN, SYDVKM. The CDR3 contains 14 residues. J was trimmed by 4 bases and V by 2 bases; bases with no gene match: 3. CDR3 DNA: TGTGCCAGCAGTTTACAGGGGGATGCAGATACGCAGTATTTT. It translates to CASSLQGDADTQYF.

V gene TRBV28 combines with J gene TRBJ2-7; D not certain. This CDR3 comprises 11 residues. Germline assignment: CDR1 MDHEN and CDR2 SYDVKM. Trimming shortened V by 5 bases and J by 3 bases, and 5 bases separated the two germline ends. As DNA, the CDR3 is TGTGCCAGCAGTGAAGTCTACGAGCAGTACTTC. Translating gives CASSEVYEQYF.

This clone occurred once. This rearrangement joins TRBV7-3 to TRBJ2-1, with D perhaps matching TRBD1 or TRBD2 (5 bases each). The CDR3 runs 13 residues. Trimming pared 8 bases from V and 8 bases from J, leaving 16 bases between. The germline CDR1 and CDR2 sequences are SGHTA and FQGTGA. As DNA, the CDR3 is TGTGCCAGCGGGGAAGCCCGGGGCGATGAGCAGTTCTTC. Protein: CASGEARGDEQFF.

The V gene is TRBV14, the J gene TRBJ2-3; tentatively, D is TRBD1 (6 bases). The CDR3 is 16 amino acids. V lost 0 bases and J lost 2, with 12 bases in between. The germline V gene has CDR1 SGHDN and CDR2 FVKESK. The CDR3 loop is CASSQDGGQFTDTQYF. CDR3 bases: TGTGCCAGCAGCCAAGATGGAGGACAGTTCACAGATACGCAGTATTTT.

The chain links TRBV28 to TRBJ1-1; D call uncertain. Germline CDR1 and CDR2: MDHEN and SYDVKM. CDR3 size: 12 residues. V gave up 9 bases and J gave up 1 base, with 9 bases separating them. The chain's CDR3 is CASWTGNTEAFF. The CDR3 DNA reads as TGTGCCAGTTGGACGGGGAACACTGAAGCTTTCTTT.

CDR3 residues: CASSQSRSSYNSPLHF. The CDR3 DNA is TGCGCCAGCAGTCAATCCAGGAGCTCCTATAATTCACCCCTCCACTTT. This chain joins TRBV23-1 and TRBJ1-6; D call uncertain. TRBV23-1 is an ORF for which the function is uncertain. The CDR3 loop spans 16 amino acids. V lost 0 bases and J 0 bases, leaving 6 bases between the germline ends.

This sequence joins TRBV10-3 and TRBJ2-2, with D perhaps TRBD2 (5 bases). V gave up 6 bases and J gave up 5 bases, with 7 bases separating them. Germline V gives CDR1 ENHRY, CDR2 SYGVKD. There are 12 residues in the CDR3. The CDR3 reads CAIREETGELFF. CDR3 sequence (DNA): TGTGCCATCAGGGAGGAGACCGGGGAGCTGTTTTTT.